This TCR beta chain was retrieved from a study of low-dose radiotherapy and immunotherapy resistance in tumors. The overall study: Given every two weeks, intravenous cyclophosphamide 200 mg/m2 preceded radiation and immunotherapy by one day.

TCRs were amplified for about 18 PCR cycles with a constant-region primer and V-primer adapter. MiXCR, applied by TCRdb to the reads, yields one record per CDR3 protein. The sample includes 40,000 to 65,000 distinct CDR3 sequences, around a third of them seen just once. Germline V lookup: CDR1 SGHNT, CDR2 YYREEE (reference sequence). The CDR3 totals 12 residues. Trimming removed 6 bases from V and 6 bases from J, with 11 bases in between. As for time point: after trial treatment. Documented treatment: LDRT plus nivolumab, ipilimumab, low-dose cyclophosphamide and aspirin (RACIN trial). This clonotype was observed a handful of times.

This specimen consisted of PBMCs, obtained after low-dose radiotherapy plus immunotherapy. The origin of this receptor is a male donor with rectosigmoid adenocarcinoma. The chain links TRBV5-4 to TRBJ2-3, with D uncertain. For the CDR3, the DNA is TGTGCCAGCACCCTCGGTACGGATACGCAGTATTTT. It codes for CASTLGTDTQYF.